Here is one T cell receptor (beta chain) with its context. This specimen comes from a study of T cell responses to AZD1222 COVID-19 vaccine. The ends were cut back, 4 bases at V and 0 bases at J, with 13 bases in the middle. The CDR3 has 15 amino acids. Germline V lookup: CDR1 SGHRS, CDR2 YFSETQ. Data came from immunoSEQ multiplex PCR; TCRdb stores just in-frame clones and leaves some out. The sample has under 150,000 clones, about 91% seen once. The sequence was collected from an adult in good health. The chain recombines TRBV5-1 with TRBJ1-1; D unclear. This material consisted of peripheral blood, taken on day 0 of AZD1222 vaccination. The CDR3 reads CASSERTGMNTEAFF. CDR3 nucleotide sequence: TGCGCCAGCAGCGAGAGGACGGGTATGAACACTGAAGCTTTCTTT.